The 17 T cell receptor beta chains in this list originate from one sample, sequenced in a study of early T cells in non-severe SARS-CoV-2 infection. One entry per CDR3 protein results from TCRdb running MiXCR on the 5' RACE reads. Of about 84,000 distinct CDR3 sequences listed, 12% are singletons. Sequencing was performed on whole blood. The receptor source for this set is an adult who was a healthcare worker with PCR-confirmed SARS-CoV-2 infection or an uninfected control (not recorded which).

This clonotype has only a few counts. The chain employs TRBV9 and TRBJ1-1; no clear D gene. Trimming removed 0 bases from V and 3 bases from J, with 6 bases in between. The germline gives CDR1 SGDLS, CDR2 YYNGEE. The CDR3 totals 13 residues. The CDR3 bases are TGTGCCAGCAGCGTAGCTACCGACACTGAAGCTTTCTTT. Translating gives CASSVATDTEAFF.

This clonotype was seen a handful of times. The genes are TRBV20-1 and TRBJ2-5; 10 nucleotides align to TRBD1. The CDR3 is made up of 14 amino acids. J was trimmed by 5 bases and V by 5 bases; bases with no gene match: 8. The germline V gene encodes CDR1 DFQATT and CDR2 SNEGSKA (reference sequence). DNA of the CDR3: TGCAGTGCTCGAAGGACAGGGGGTGGTGAGACCCAGTACTTC. This encodes CSARRTGGGETQYF.

The chain has TRBV7-9 and TRBJ2-7; 10 positions agree with TRBD1. This CDR3 region has 15 residues. Germline lookup yields CDR1 SEHNR and CDR2 FQNEAQ (reference sequence). V shed 5 bases and J 0 bases; nucleotides not matched to a gene: 4. CDR3 bases: TGTGCCAGCAGCCCCGGACAGGGGGTCTCCTACGAGCAGTACTTC. Residues: CASSPGQGVSYEQYF. Filled out from reference TRBV7-9 and TRBJ2-7, the complete variable domain reads DTGVSQNPRHKITKRGQNVTFRCDPISEHNRLYWYRQTLGQGPEFLTYFQNEAQLEKSRLLSDRFSAERPKGSFSTLEIQRTEQGDSAMYLCASSPGQGVSYEQYFGPGTRLTVT.

This clonotype occurred a few times. The genes are TRBV4-2 and TRBJ2-1, with 10 nucleotides matching TRBD2. CDR3 size: 17 residues. The V and J ends lost 5 bases and 3 bases, in that order; junction bases with no gene match: 10. The germline V gene encodes CDR1 LGHNA and CDR2 YNFKEQ. The CDR3 protein is CASSARASGSLYNEQFF. In nucleotides, the CDR3 is TGTGCCAGCAGCGCCCGGGCTAGCGGGAGTCTCTACAATGAGCAGTTCTTC.

This clonotype has only a few counts. The chain has TRBV29-1 and TRBJ2-3; D not resolved. Per the germline V gene, CDR1 is SQVTM and CDR2 is ANQGSEA. The CDR3 is made up of 11 amino acids. The V end was cut by 7 bases, the J end by 2 bases, with 7 bases between. Written as DNA, the CDR3 is TGCAGCGCCCATTTCACAGATACGCAGTATTTT. It encodes CSAHFTDTQYF.

The genes are TRBV20-1 and TRBJ1-5, with 7 nucleotides matching TRBD1. The trim removed 4 bases at V and 1 base at J, leaving 4 bases unmatched. Germline V gene lookup returns CDR1 DFQATT and CDR2 SNEGSKA (reference sequence). The length of the CDR3 is 14 residues. The CDR3 region is CSATQGVSNQPQHF. The CDR3, as DNA: TGCAGTGCTACGCAGGGGGTAAGCAATCAGCCCCAGCATTTT.

This clonotype came up a few times. The chain combines TRBV19 with TRBJ2-1; D is perhaps TRBD2 (6 bases). The CDR3 length is 11 residues. Between the trimmed V and J ends, which lost 9 bases and 10 bases, there was a span of 13 bases. CDR1 is LNHDA, CDR2 SQIVND, per germline (reference sequence). The DNA for the CDR3 is TGTGCCAGCGGGCCTAGCGCGGAGCAGTTCTTC. This sequence encodes CASGPSAEQFF.

This clonotype has a count of ten or more. The chain carries TRBV4-1 and TRBJ1-5; possibly TRBD1 for D (5 bases). With 0 bases removed from V and 7 bases from J, the gap between germline ends came to 7 bases. Germline CDR1 is MGHRA and CDR2 is YSYEKL. The CDR3 runs to 13 residues. The CDR3, as DNA: TGCGCCAGCAGCCAAGAAGGGACGCAGCCCCAGCATTTT. Its translation is CASSQEGTQPQHF.

The chain uses TRBV29-1 and TRBJ2-7; possible D gene TRBD1, 5 bases. Trimming pared 2 bases from V and 5 bases from J, leaving 13 bases between. The germline V gene has CDR1 SQVTM and CDR2 ANQGSEA. CDR3 length: 13 residues. CDR3 sequence reads: CSVEKAQGHEQYF. The CDR3 nucleotides are TGCAGCGTTGAAAAGGCTCAGGGCCACGAGCAGTACTTC.

V is TRBV13 and J is TRBJ1-6; D is undetermined. Germline V CDR1 and CDR2: PRHDT, FYEKMQ (reference sequence). The CDR3 length is 14 residues. V shed 5 bases and J shed 3 bases, with 8 bases lying between them. DNA of the CDR3: TGTGCCAGCAGCCGCGGAAACTATAATTCACCCCTCCACTTT. Protein product: CASSRGNYNSPLHF.

In its sample, this clonotype was seen many times. V gene TRBV4-1 combines with J gene TRBJ1-2; perhaps TRBD1 as D (5 bases). V was clipped by 4 bases and J by 10 bases, with 19 bases between them. This CDR3 spans 14 amino acids. Germline lookup yields CDR1 MGHRA and CDR2 YSYEKL. The CDR3 spells CASSRGSEGLNYTF. The CDR3 bases are TGCGCCAGCAGCCGGGGGAGTGAAGGTTTGAACTACACCTTC.

The sample holds a few counts of this clonotype. The gene calls are TRBV14 and TRBJ2-1; the match to TRBD2 covers 9 bases. This CDR3 region has 16 residues. Germline V gene lookup returns CDR1 SGHDN and CDR2 FVKESK. V gave up 2 bases and J gave up 9 bases; unmatched junction bases: 11. DNA of the CDR3: TGTGCCAGCAGCCAATTCGGCGGGAGGGTAAACGGTGAGCAGTTCTTC. It yields the protein CASSQFGGRVNGEQFF.

The CDR3 here is CASSSTPSRYEQYF. The CDR3 DNA reads as TGTGCCAGCAGCTCCACTCCGTCACGGTACGAGCAGTACTTC. The chain joins TRBV5-4 to TRBJ2-7; D uncertain. The CDR3 spans 14 residues. Germline CDR1 and CDR2: SGHNT and YYREEE (reference sequence). With 3 bases removed from V and 4 bases from J, the gap between germline ends came to 14 bases.

V is TRBV13 and J is TRBJ2-1, with D possibly TRBD1 on 6 matching bases. This CDR3 region has 16 residues. V was clipped by 5 bases and J by 4 bases, with 18 bases between them. Germline V lookup: CDR1 PRHDT, CDR2 FYEKMQ (reference sequence). In DNA, the CDR3 is TGTGCCAGCAGCCCCAGGGGTTTAGAGACTTACAATGAGCAGTTCTTC. Translation: CASSPRGLETYNEQFF.

This clonotype showed up just a few times. The chain employs TRBV12-3 or TRBV12-4 and TRBJ2-1, with a tentative D call TRBD1 (5 bases). Trimming shortened V by 4 bases and J by 0 bases, and 13 bases separated the two germline ends. The CDR3 is made up of 16 amino acids. The CDR3 region has the DNA TGTGCCAGCAGTTCAGCAGGGCACAGCTCCTACAATGAGCAGTTCTTC. The encoded protein is CASSSAGHSSYNEQFF.

This clonotype was counted many times. V gene TRBV6-5 combines with J gene TRBJ2-5, with a tentative D call TRBD1 (6 bases). Germline CDR1 MNHEY, CDR2 SVGAGI. This CDR3 contains 14 residues. V lost 7 bases to trimming and J lost 7 bases, with 19 bases between them. CDR3: CASKRPGAPGTQYF. The DNA of the CDR3 is TGTGCCAGCAAACGTCCAGGGGCCCCCGGGACCCAGTACTTC.

Written as DNA, the CDR3 is TGTGCCACCAGTGACTCCGACAGGTACGAGCAGTACTTC. It translates to CATSDSDRYEQYF. This chain uses TRBV24-1 with TRBJ2-7; tentatively, D is TRBD1 (6 bases). Germline assignment: CDR1 KGHDR and CDR2 SFDVKD. The V and J ends lost 4 bases and 4 bases respectively, with 10 bases between them. The CDR3 sequence is 13 residues long.